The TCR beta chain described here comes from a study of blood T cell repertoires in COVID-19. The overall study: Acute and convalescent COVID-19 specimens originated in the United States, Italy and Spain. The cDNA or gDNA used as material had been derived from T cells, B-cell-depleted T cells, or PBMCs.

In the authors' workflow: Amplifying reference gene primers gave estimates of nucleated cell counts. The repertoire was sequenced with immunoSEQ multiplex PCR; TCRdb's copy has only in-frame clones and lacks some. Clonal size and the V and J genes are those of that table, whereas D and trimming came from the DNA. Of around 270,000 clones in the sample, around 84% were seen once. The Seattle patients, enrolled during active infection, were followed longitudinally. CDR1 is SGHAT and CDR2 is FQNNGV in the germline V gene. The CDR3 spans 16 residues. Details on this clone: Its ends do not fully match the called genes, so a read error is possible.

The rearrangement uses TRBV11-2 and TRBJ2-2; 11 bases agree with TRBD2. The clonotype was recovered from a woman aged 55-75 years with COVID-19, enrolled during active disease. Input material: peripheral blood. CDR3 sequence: CASTLAGGSPVGELFF. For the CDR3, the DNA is TGTGCCAGCACCTTAGCGGGAGGGAGTCCAGTCGGGGAGCTGTTTTTT.